The sequence of this T cell receptor (beta chain) was determined in a study of T cells after yellow fever vaccination (dated 2019 in TCRdb). Regarding the study in general: The SMART-Seq v4 Ultra Low Input RNA kit was used to prepare libraries from fractions with low cell numbers. To follow T-cell clones before and after both primary and booster YFV17D yellow fever vaccination, bulk TCR alpha and beta repertoires underwent longitudinal sequencing. Blood was collected at multiple timepoints before and after primary and secondary immunization, and bulk PBMC replicates and cell subsets were isolated. Two healthy male donors, one aged 18 to 30 and one aged 30 to 40 years, made up the cohort. Broad study findings and their caveats: Only a couple of donors were included in the study, so the extent to which the findings can be generalized is limited. After the booster, most of the clones that had expanded following primary vaccination were detected again (roughly 96% of CD4 and around 90% of CD8), which suggests that memory was broadly maintained. A small share of clonotypes was detected in both CD4 and CD8 compartments, with the overlap likely arising from convergent recombination. Computational filtering was needed because FACS-sorted repertoires could contain abundant contaminating clonotypes from the bulk population. Compared with the primary T-cell response, the secondary T-cell response was weaker but faster, peaking on day 5 rather than day 15.

TCR cDNA was synthesized by 5'RACE template switching, through which a universal primer site and unique molecular identifiers were introduced. cDNA synthesis was primed from both the TCR alpha and TCR beta constant segments. Libraries were amplified in two PCR steps, with sample barcodes and sequencing adapters added in the second step. Libraries were sequenced on Illumina HiSeq 2500 (2x100 bp) or NovaSeq (2x150 bp). As for the authors' bioinformatics: MIGEC was used to demultiplex reads and collapse the reads into UMI consensus sequences, and MiXCR was used for V(D)J alignment. Vaccine-responding clonotypes were identified with edgeR using replicate PBMC samples, with FDR below 0.01 and a log2 fold change above 5 up to day 15 being required. CD4 or CD8 identity was assigned to each bulk clonotype according to whether the clonotype was present at higher abundance in the sequenced CD4 repertoire or the sequenced CD8 repertoire. TCRdb itself trimmed the public reads at Q25 with fastp, ran MiXCR and retained productive beta chains. One record per CDR3 amino acid sequence lists the most common genes and DNA. The V and J calls, along with clone size, are taken from TCRdb and not from the paper's own processing. This sample is represented by around 100,000 distinct CDR3 sequences; roughly 8.4% of them were singletons. Together, the top ten hold about 25% of the sample.

Interpreted using the paper, the treatment or condition label stands for: live attenuated yellow fever vaccine strain. PBMCs were isolated from peripheral blood using a standard Ficoll-Paque protocol. CD4 and CD8 T-cell fractions were isolated with Dynabeads CD4 and CD8 positive selection kits. RNA was extracted with TriZol from bulk PBMCs, CD4 and CD8 fractions, and dextramer-positive and dextramer-negative fractions. Many counts were recorded for this clonotype. Its antigen is unknown. No much larger clone exists at a distance of one base, and base qualities are not known. V and J lose 0 bases and 6 bases, and a span of 15 bases separates them. The germline V gene (reference sequence) sets CDR1 to LGHDT and CDR2 to YNNKEL. The CDR3 has 15 amino acids, counting the end cysteine and phenylalanine. The entry retains the CDR3 DNA only, 45 bases that are in frame from base 1.

The specimen comprised CD8+ T cells sorted from PBMCs, sampled 45 days after the yellow fever booster vaccination. The receptor's source is a young man who received the YFV17D yellow fever vaccine. This sequence uses TRBV3-1 and TRBJ2-7; the D gene could be either TRBD1 or TRBD2, each agreeing at 5 bases. In nucleotides, the sequence is TGTGCCAGCAGCCAAGATGAGGGGAGCGGCACCGAGCAGTACTTC. Its translation is CASSQDEGSGTEQYF.